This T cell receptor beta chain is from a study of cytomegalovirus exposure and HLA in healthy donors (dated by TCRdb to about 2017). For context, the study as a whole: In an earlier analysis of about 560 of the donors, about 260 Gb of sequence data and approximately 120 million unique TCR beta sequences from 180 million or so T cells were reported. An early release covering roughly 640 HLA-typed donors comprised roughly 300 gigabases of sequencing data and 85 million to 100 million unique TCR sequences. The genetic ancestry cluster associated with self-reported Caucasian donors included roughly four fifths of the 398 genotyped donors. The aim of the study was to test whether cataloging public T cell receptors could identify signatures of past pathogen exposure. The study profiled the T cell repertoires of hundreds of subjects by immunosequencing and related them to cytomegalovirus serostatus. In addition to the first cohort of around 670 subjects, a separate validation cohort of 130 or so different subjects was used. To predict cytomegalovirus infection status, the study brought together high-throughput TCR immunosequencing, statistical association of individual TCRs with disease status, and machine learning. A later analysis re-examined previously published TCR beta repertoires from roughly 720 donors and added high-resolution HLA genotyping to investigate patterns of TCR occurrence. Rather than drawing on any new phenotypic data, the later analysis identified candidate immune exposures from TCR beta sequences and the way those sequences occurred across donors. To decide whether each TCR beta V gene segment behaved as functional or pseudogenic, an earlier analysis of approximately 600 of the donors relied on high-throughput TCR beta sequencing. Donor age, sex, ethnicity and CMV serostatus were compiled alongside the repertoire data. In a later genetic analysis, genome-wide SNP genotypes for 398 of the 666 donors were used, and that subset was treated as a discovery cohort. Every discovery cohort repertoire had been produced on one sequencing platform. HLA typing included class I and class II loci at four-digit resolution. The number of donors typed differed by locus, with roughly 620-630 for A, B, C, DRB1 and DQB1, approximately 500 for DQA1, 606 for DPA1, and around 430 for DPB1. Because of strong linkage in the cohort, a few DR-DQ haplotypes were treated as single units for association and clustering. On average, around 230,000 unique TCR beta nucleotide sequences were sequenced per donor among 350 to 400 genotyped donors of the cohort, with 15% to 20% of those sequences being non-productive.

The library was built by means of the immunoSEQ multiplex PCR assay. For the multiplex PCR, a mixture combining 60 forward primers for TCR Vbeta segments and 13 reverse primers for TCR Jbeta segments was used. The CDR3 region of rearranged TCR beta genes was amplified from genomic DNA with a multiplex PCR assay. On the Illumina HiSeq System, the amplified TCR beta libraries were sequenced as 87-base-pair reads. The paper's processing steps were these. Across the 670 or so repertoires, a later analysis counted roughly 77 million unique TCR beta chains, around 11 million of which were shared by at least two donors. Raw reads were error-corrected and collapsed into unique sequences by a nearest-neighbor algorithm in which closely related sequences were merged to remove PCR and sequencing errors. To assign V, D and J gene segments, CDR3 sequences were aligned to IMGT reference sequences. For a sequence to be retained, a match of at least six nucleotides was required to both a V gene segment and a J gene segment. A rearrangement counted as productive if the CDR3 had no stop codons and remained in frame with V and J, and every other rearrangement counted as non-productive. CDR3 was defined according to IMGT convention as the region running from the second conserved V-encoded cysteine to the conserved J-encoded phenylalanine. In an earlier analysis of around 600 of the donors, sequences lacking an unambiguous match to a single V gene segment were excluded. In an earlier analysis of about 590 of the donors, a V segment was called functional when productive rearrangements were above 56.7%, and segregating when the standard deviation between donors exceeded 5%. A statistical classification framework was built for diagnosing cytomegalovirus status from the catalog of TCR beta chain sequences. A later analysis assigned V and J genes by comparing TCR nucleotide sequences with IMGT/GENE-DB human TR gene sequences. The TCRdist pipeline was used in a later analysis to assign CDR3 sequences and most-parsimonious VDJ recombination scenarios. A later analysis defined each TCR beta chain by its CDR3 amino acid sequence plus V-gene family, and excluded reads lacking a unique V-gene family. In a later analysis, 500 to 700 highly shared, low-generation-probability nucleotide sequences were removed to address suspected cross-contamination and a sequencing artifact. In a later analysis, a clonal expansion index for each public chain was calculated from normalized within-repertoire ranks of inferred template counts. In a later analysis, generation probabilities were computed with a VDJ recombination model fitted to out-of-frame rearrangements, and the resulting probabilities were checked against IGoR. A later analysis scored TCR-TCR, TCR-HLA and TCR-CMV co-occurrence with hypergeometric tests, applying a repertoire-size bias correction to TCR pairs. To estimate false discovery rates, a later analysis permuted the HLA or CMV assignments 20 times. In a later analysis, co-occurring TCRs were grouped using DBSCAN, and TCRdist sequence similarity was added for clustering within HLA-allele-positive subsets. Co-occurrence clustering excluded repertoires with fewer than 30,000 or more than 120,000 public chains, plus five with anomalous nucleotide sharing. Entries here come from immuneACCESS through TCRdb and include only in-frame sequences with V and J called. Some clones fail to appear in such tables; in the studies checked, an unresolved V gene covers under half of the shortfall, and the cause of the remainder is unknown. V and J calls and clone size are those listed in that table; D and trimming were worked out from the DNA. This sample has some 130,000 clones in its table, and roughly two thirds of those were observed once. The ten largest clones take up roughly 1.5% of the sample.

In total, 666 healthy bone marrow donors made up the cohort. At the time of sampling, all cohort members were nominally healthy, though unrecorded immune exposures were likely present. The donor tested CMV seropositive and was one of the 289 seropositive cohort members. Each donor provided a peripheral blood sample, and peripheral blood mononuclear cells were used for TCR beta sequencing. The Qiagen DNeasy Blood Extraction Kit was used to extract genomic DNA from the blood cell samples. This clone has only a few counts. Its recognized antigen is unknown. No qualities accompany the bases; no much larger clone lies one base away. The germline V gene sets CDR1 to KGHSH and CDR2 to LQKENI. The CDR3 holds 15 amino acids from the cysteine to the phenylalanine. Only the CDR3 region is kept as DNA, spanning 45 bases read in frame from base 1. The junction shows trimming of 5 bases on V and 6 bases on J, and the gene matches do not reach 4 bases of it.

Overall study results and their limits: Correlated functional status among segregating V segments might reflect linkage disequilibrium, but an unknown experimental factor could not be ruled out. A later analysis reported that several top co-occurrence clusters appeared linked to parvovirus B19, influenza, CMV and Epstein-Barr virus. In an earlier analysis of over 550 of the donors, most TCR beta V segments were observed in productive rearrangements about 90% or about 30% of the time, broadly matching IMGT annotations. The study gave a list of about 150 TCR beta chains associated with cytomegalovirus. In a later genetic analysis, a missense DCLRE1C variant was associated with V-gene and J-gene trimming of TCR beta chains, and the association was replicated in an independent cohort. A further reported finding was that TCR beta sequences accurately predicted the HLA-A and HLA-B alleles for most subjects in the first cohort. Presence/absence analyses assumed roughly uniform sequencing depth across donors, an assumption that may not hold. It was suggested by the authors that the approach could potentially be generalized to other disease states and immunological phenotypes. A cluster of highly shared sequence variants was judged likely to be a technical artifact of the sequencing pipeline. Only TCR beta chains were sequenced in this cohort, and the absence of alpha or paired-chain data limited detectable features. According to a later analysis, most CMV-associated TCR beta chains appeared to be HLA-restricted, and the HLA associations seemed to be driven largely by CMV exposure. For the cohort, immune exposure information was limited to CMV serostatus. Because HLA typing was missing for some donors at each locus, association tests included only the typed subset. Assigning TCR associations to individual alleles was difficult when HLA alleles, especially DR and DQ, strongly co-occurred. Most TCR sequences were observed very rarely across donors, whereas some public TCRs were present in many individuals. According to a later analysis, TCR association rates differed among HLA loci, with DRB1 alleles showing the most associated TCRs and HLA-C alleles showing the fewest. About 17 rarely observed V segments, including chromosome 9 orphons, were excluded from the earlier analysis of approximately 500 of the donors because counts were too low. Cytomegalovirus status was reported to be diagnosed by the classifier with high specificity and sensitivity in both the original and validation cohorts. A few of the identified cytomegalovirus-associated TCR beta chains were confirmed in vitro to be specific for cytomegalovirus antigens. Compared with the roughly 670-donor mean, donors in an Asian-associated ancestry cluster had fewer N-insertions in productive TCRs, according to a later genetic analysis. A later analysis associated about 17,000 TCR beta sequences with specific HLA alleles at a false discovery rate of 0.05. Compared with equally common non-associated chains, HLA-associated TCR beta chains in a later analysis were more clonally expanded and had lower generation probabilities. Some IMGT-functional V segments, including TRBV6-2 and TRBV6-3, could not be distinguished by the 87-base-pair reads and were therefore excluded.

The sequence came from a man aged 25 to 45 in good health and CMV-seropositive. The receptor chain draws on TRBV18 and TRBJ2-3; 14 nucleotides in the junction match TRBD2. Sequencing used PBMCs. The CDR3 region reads CASSAGLAGVDTQYF. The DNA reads TGTGCCAGCTCAGCGGGACTAGCGGGAGTGGATACGCAGTATTTT.